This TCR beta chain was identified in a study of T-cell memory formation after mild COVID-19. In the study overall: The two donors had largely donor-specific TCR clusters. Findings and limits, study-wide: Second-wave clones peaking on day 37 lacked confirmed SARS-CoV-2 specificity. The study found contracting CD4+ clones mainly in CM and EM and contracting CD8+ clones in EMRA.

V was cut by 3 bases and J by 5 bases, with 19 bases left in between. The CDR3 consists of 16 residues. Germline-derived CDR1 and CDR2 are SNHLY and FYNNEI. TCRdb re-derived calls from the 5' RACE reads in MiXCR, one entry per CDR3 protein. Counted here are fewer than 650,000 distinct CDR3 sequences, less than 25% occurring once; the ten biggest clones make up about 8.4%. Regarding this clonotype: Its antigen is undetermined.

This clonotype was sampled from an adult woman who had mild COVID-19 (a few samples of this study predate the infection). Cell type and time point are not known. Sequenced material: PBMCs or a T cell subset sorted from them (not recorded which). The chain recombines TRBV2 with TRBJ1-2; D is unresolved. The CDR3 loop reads CASSEKPGGLGYGYTF. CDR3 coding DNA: TGTGCCAGCAGTGAGAAACCAGGCGGGCTCGGGTATGGCTACACCTTC.